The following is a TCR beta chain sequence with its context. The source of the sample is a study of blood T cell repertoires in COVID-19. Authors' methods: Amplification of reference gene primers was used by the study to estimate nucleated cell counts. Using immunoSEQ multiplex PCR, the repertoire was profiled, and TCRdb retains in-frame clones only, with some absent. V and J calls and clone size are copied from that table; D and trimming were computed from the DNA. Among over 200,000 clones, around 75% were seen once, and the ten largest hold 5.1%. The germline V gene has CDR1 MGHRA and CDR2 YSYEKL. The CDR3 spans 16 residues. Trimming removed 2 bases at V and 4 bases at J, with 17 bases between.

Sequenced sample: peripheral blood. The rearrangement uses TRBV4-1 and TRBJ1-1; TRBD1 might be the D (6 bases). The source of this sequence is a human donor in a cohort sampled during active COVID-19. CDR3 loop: CASSQPLKGVGTEAFF. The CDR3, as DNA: TGCGCCAGCAGCCAACCATTAAAGGGGGTCGGCACTGAAGCTTTCTTT.